In its sample, the clone carrying this T cell receptor beta chain was seen many times. The sample originates from a study of CD8 T cells in ankylosing spondylitis. Libraries of TCR beta came from quantitative 5'-RACE with molecular barcodes. TCRdb passed the 5' RACE reads through MiXCR, listing each CDR3 protein once. The repertoire includes over 30,000 distinct CDR3 sequences, around an eighth of them detected once, and 32% sits in the top ten. The clonotype comes from a male donor with ankylosing spondylitis. Source material: synovial fluid, either unsorted or a sorted T cell fraction (not recorded which).

CDR3 DNA sequence: TGCAGTGCTAGAGATGTCGGGGGGACAGGTGGGGACACTGAAGCTTTCTTT. It codes for CSARDVGGTGGDTEAFF. The chain recombines TRBV20-1 with TRBJ1-1, with 8 bases matching TRBD1. This CDR3 spans 17 amino acids. Per germline, CDR1 DFQATT and CDR2 SNEGSKA (reference sequence). J was trimmed by 3 bases and V by 0 bases; bases with no gene match: 12.